Described below is a single T cell receptor beta chain sequence and its context. The antigen is unknown. This sample is part of a study of cytomegalovirus exposure and HLA in healthy donors. About the research overall: Unique TCRs from HLA-typed donors, about 78 million of them, were held in an early data release. Study-wide results and limits: Of the V segments, some could not be distinguished, including TRBV6-2 and TRBV6-3, and were excluded.

Nominally healthy donors provided the samples, though records likely missed some immune exposures. The V and J ends lost 5 bases and 2 bases respectively, with 9 bases between them. This CDR3 is 13 amino acids long. The germline gives CDR1 SEHNR, CDR2 FQNEAQ (reference sequence). Primers included in the PCR were 60 Vbeta and 13 Jbeta primers. TCRdb's table, derived via immunoSEQ multiplex PCR, lists solely in-frame clones and lacks some. The sample lists fewer than 250,000 clones, over 70% seen once, with about 3% in the top ten. This chain links TRBV7-9 with TRBJ1-2; D remains unclear. This TCR was sampled from a woman aged 25 to 39 in good health and CMV-seropositive. The sample taken for sequencing was PBMCs. The CDR3 bases are TGTGCCAGCAGCCCAACCGAGAACTATGGCTACACCTTC. Its translation: CASSPTENYGYTF.